The rows below give T cell receptor beta chains drawn from one sample of a study of cytomegalovirus exposure and HLA in healthy donors. Here immunoSEQ multiplex PCR was the method, and the copy in TCRdb shows in-frame clones only, minus some. The repertoire holds approximately 160,000 clones, with 60% to 80% as singletons. Material for sequencing was PBMCs. The receptors were gathered from a male donor in good health and CMV-seronegative. Both conserved end residues are part of each CDR3. D genes are given only for firm matches. Only some rows state a clone size, as once, few, many or a class for expanded clones.

j_gene,d_gene,abundance,v_gene,CDR3nt,CDR3aa
TRBJ2-7,NA,NA,TRBV6-6,TGTGCCAGCAGTGGCATATCCTACGAGCAGTACTTC,CASSGISYEQYF
TRBJ2-2,NA,NA,TRBV11-2,TGTGCCAGCGGAACGGGCGGGGAGCTGTTTTTT,CASGTGGELFF
TRBJ2-7,NA,NA,TRBV5-1,TGCGCCAGCAGGCTAGGGAGTCCCTACGAGCAGTACTTC,CASRLGSPYEQYF
TRBJ1-4,NA,NA,TRBV2,TGTGCCAGCATACAGAGGGAGGAGGAAAAACTGTTTTTT,CASIQREEEKLFF
TRBJ2-3,NA,NA,TRBV19,TGTGCCAGTACAGCGGGCGCTAGCACAGATACGCAGTATTTT,CASTAGASTDTQYF
TRBJ1-4,NA,NA,TRBV5-1,TGCGCCAGCAGCTTGGGGGAGGTAAAGAATGAAAAACTGTTTTTT,CASSLGEVKNEKLFF
TRBJ1-1,NA,NA,TRBV6-5,TGTGCCAGCAGTGAAGGGGCCCCTGAGGCTTTCTTT,CASSEGAPEAFF
TRBJ2-1,NA,few,TRBV5-4,TGTGCCAGCAGCTTGGGAATAAGGGGGTCAAATGAGCAGTTCTTC,CASSLGIRGSNEQFF
TRBJ2-5,TRBD2,NA,TRBV11-2,TGTGCCAGCAGCTCCGGGACTAGCGGGAGGGCAGAGACCCAGTACTTC,CASSSGTSGRAETQYF
TRBJ1-5,TRBD1,NA,TRBV11-3,TGTGCCAGCAGCTTAGGGTCAGGGGGCGAGTCCCGCAATCAGCCCCAGCATTTT,CASSLGSGGESRNQPQHF
TRBJ2-7,TRBD2,NA,TRBV6-1,TGTGCCAGCACCTCGGGGGCTAGCGGGATCTACGAGCAGTACTTC,CASTSGASGIYEQYF
TRBJ2-1,NA,NA,TRBV10-2,TGCGCCAGCAGGAGCGTTAACAATGAGCAGTTCTTC,CASRSVNNEQFF
TRBJ1-1,NA,NA,TRBV7-2,TGTGCCAGCAGCTGGACCCCAGGGGAGATCACTGAAGCTTTCTTT,CASSWTPGEITEAFF
TRBJ2-3,TRBD1,NA,TRBV5-4,TGTGCCAGCAGTTCGCCCGGACAGGGCACAGATACGCAGTATTTT,CASSSPGQGTDTQYF
TRBJ1-4,TRBD1,NA,TRBV11-2,TGTGCCAGCAGCTCCGGGACAGGGGCAAAACTGTTTTTT,CASSSGTGAKLFF
TRBJ2-5,TRBD1,NA,TRBV5-1,TGCGCCAGCAGCCTGACAGGGTGGGGAGAGACCCAGTACTTC,CASSLTGWGETQYF
TRBJ1-1,TRBD1,NA,TRBV11-3,TGTGCCAGCAGCACGGACAGGGAAGCTTTCTTT,CASSTDREAFF
TRBJ1-2,TRBD1,NA,TRBV7-6,TGTGCCAGCAGCTTAGACCCGGGACAGACCACATTTACTACTAACTATGGCTACACCTTC,CASSLDPGQTTFTTNYGYTF
TRBJ1-2,TRBD1,NA,TRBV7-2,TGTGCCAGCAGCTTAGTCATTACAGGGGCAGATGGCTACACCTTC,CASSLVITGADGYTF
TRBJ1-1,NA,NA,TRBV18,TGTGCCAGCTCACCCCCTTTGGCAGAGACGGGCACTGAAGCTTTCTTT,CASSPPLAETGTEAFF
TRBJ2-2,TRBD2,NA,TRBV11-3,TGTGCCAGCAGCTCGCGACTAGCTGGCGGGGAGCTGTTTTTT,CASSSRLAGGELFF
TRBJ2-6,NA,NA,TRBV5-6,TGTGCCAGCAGCGTACAGGGATCAGGGGCCAACGTCCTGACTTTC,CASSVQGSGANVLTF
TRBJ2-3,TRBD2,few,TRBV27,TGTGCCAGCCTCTCTCCAAGCGGGAGAAGGGGAGATACGCAGTATTTT,CASLSPSGRRGDTQYF
TRBJ1-5,TRBD1,once,TRBV7-9,TGTTCCAGCAGCTTTGACAGGGGTAATCAGCCCCAGCATTTT,CSSSFDRGNQPQHF
TRBJ2-7,NA,NA,TRBV21-1,TGTGCCAGCAGCAAATGTCCTCTCGAGCAGTACTTC,CASSKCPLEQYF
TRBJ2-1,NA,NA,TRBV19,TGTGCCAGTAGTATAGGTCAAGGGGTAGTTGGTGAGCAGTTCTTC,CASSIGQGVVGEQFF
TRBJ2-3,TRBD2,NA,TRBV10-3,TGTGCCATCAGTGGAGATAGCGGGGGAGGAGATACGCAGTATTTT,CAISGDSGGGDTQYF
TRBJ1-2,TRBD1,NA,TRBV5-6,TGTGCCAGCAGCTCTGGGACAGGGTCCGGCTACACCTTC,CASSSGTGSGYTF
TRBJ2-7,TRBD1,NA,TRBV7-9,TGTGCCAGCAGCTCCGACAGGGTAGGTGAGCAGTACTTC,CASSSDRVGEQYF
TRBJ2-7,TRBD2,NA,TRBV18,TGTGCCAGCTCACCACCGGGACTAGCGGGAGACGAGCAGTACTTC,CASSPPGLAGDEQYF
TRBJ1-4,NA,NA,TRBV7-2,TGTGCCAGCAGCGGTAGGGGACAAGCAACTAATGAAAAACTGTTTTTT,CASSGRGQATNEKLFF
TRBJ2-3,TRBD2,NA,TRBV5-1,TGCGCCAGCAGCCCCTATAGCGGGAGGTCAGATACGCAGTATTTT,CASSPYSGRSDTQYF
TRBJ2-5,TRBD1,NA,TRBV7-2,TGTGCCAGCAGCTTTAGCGGGACAGGGGAAGAGACCCAGTACTTC,CASSFSGTGEETQYF
TRBJ1-2,TRBD1,NA,TRBV27,TGTGCCAGCAGACAGGGGGCCTTTCGCGGCTACACCTTC,CASRQGAFRGYTF
TRBJ2-2,NA,NA,TRBV5-1,TGCGCCAGCAGCCGACTTTCCGAACCCACCGGGGAGCTGTTTTTT,CASSRLSEPTGELFF
TRBJ1-4,TRBD1,few,TRBV29-1,TGCAGCGTTGTTCAGACAGGGGGTAGTGAAAAACTGTTTTTT,CSVVQTGGSEKLFF
TRBJ2-5,NA,NA,TRBV18,TGTGCCAGCTCACCAGGCACTCTAGGAGAGACCCAGTACTTC,CASSPGTLGETQYF
TRBJ1-2,TRBD1,NA,TRBV4-3,TGCGCCAGCAGCCAAGCAACCTCCGGGACAGGGGTACTCTATGGCTACACCTTC,CASSQATSGTGVLYGYTF
TRBJ1-1,NA,NA,TRBV18,TGTGCCAGCTCGACAGACAGGAACACTGAAGCTTTCTTT,CASSTDRNTEAFF
TRBJ2-2,TRBD2,NA,TRBV9,TGTGCCAGCAGCGTAACTAGCGGGAAAGCAGGGGAGCTGTTTTTT,CASSVTSGKAGELFF
TRBJ1-1,NA,NA,TRBV7-9,TGTGCCAGCAGCTTTCGGGGAAAGCCGGACACTGAAGCTTTCTTT,CASSFRGKPDTEAFF
TRBJ2-1,TRBD2,NA,TRBV4-2,TGTGCCAGCAGCCAAGGGGGACTAGCGGAAGAGACCTACAATGAGCAGTTCTTC,CASSQGGLAEETYNEQFF
TRBJ2-7,TRBD1,NA,TRBV11-2,TGTGCCAGCAGCGTCGGGACAGGGATGTACGAGCAGTACTTC,CASSVGTGMYEQYF
TRBJ2-7,TRBD2,few,TRBV7-2,TGTGCCAGCAGCTGGCCCATAGCGGGAGGGCCCTCCTACGAGCAGTACTTC,CASSWPIAGGPSYEQYF
TRBJ2-4,NA,NA,TRBV19,TGTGCCAGTAGGGAGAATCTAGCCAAAAACATTCAGTACTTC,CASRENLAKNIQYF
TRBJ2-6,NA,NA,TRBV7-2,TGTGCCAGCAGCCAGGGGAGGGAGGGGCCCGGGGCCAACGTCCTGACTTTC,CASSQGREGPGANVLTF
TRBJ2-2,NA,NA,TRBV5-8,TGTGCCAGCAGCTTGGTCCAGGGTAGTACCGGGGAGCTGTTTTTT,CASSLVQGSTGELFF
TRBJ1-3,NA,once,TRBV30,TGTGCCTGGAGTCGTACCCCGGACAGAAGAAACACCATATATTTT,CAWSRTPDRRNTIYF
TRBJ2-2,NA,NA,TRBV11-2,TGTGCCACCCATCCAGGCACCGGGGAGCTGTTTTTT,CATHPGTGELFF
TRBJ1-2,TRBD1,NA,TRBV6-1,TGTGCCAGCAGTGAAGGTGCAGGGGGGTATGGCTACACCTTC,CASSEGAGGYGYTF
TRBJ1-2,TRBD1,NA,TRBV18,TGTGCCAGCTCAGCGCGGGACAGGGTTAACTATGGCTACACCTTC,CASSARDRVNYGYTF
TRBJ1-1,NA,NA,TRBV9,TGTGCCAGCAGCGTATCTGGGCGGGCCACTGAAGCTTTCTTT,CASSVSGRATEAFF
TRBJ2-2,TRBD1,NA,TRBV11-3,TGTGCCAGCAGCTCTTGGGGACAGGGAATTGGCACCGGGGAGCTGTTTTTT,CASSSWGQGIGTGELFF
TRBJ2-7,TRBD2,NA,TRBV7-6,TGTGCCAGCAGCCCCAGCCGGGGGGATAGCTACGAGCAGTACTTC,CASSPSRGDSYEQYF
TRBJ1-4,TRBD1,NA,TRBV18,TGTGCCAGCTCACGGGGACAGAATGAAAAACTGTTTTTT,CASSRGQNEKLFF
TRBJ2-1,TRBD1,NA,TRBV7-2,TGTGCCAGCAGCTTAGCGCTGGGACAGAAGTACAATGAGCAGTTCTTC,CASSLALGQKYNEQFF
TRBJ2-1,NA,NA,TRBV5-1,TGCGCCAGCAGCTATCCCTACGCGCACAATGAGCAGTTCTTC,CASSYPYAHNEQFF
TRBJ1-2,NA,NA,TRBV5-1,TGCGCCAGCAGCTTGACGCAACAGAACTATGGCTACACCTTC,CASSLTQQNYGYTF
TRBJ2-3,TRBD2,NA,TRBV7-3,TGTGCCAGCAGCTCGGGACTAGCGGGAGGTGGCACAGATACGCAGTATTTT,CASSSGLAGGGTDTQYF